Listed below are T cell receptor beta chains from one sample, sequenced in a study of early T cells in non-severe SARS-CoV-2 infection. TCRdb reprocessed the 5' RACE reads via MiXCR and lists one record per CDR3 protein. The sample includes nearly 50,000 distinct CDR3 sequences, approximately 5.7% seen only once; the top ten take roughly 6.9%. The sample in question was whole blood, obtained at baseline. The receptors were sampled from an adult who was a healthcare worker with PCR-confirmed SARS-CoV-2 infection or an uninfected control (not recorded which). The CDR3 runs from the conserved cysteine through the conserved F or W. D genes are given only for firm matches. Only part of the rows carry a size: once, few, many, or a class if the clone is expanded.

J,V,D,size,CDR3,DNA
TRBJ2-3,TRBV19,TRBD2,few,CASSTGTSGRVADTQYF,TGTGCCAGTAGTACCGGGACTAGCGGGAGGGTAGCAGATACGCAGTATTTT
TRBJ1-2,TRBV28,NA,few,CASSLGEYGYTF,TGTGCCAGCAGTTTAGGTGAATATGGCTACACCTTC
TRBJ2-6,TRBV7-2,NA,many,CASSTGFGANVLTF,TGTGCCAGCAGCACAGGGTTTGGGGCCAACGTCCTGACTTTC
TRBJ2-7,TRBV2,NA,many,CASWESSYEQYF,TGTGCCAGCTGGGAGAGCTCCTACGAGCAGTACTTC
TRBJ1-1,TRBV27,TRBD1,few,CASSSPDRGGTEAFF,TGTGCCAGCAGTTCACCGGACAGGGGGGGGACTGAAGCTTTCTTT
TRBJ1-2,TRBV19,TRBD1,many,CASSPTGGLGYTF,TGTGCCAGTAGTCCTACAGGGGGCTTGGGCTACACCTTC
TRBJ2-1,TRBV20-1,NA,few,CSARDNPEQFF,TGCAGTGCTAGAGATAACCCCGAGCAGTTCTTC
TRBJ1-4,TRBV6-5,NA,few,CASSWGRSGEKLFF,TGTGCCAGCAGTTGGGGCAGGTCGGGGGAAAAACTGTTTTTT
TRBJ2-3,TRBV13,TRBD1,many,CASSLPADRVVSSTDTQYF,TGTGCCAGCAGCTTGCCTGCCGACAGGGTGGTGTCAAGCACAGATACGCAGTATTTT
TRBJ1-1,TRBV7-3,TRBD1,few,CASSLTLGQGATEAFF,TGTGCCAGCAGCTTAACATTAGGACAGGGCGCCACTGAAGCTTTCTTT
TRBJ2-2,TRBV7-3,TRBD2,few,CASKSGRDTGELFF,TGTGCCAGTAAAAGCGGGAGGGACACCGGGGAGCTGTTTTTT
TRBJ2-3,TRBV6-4,NA,NA,CASSAGAGWTDTQYF,TGTGCCAGCAGTGCCGGGGCAGGGTGGACAGATACGCAGTATTTT
TRBJ2-7,TRBV11-2,TRBD2,NA,CASRRSFGEGEQYF,TGTGCCAGCAGACGGTCGTTTGGGGAGGGGGAGCAGTACTTC
TRBJ2-2,TRBV14,TRBD2,many,CASSPSSGSRTGELFF,TGTGCCAGCAGCCCTTCTAGCGGGAGTAGGACCGGGGAGCTGTTTTTT
TRBJ2-2,TRBV11-2,TRBD2,many,CASSSSGTSKTGELFF,TGTGCCAGCAGCTCCAGCGGGACTAGCAAGACCGGGGAGCTGTTTTTT
TRBJ2-3,TRBV7-9,TRBD2,few,CASSPDGTITDTQYF,TGTGCCAGCAGCCCCGACGGGACTATCACAGATACGCAGTATTTT
TRBJ1-2,TRBV7-6,TRBD1,NA,CASSRGQGAYGYTF,TGTGCCAGCAGCCGTGGACAGGGGGCCTATGGCTACACCTTC
TRBJ2-3,TRBV7-9,TRBD1,many,CASSFDRGLSDTQYF,TGTGCCAGCAGCTTCGACAGGGGTTTATCAGATACGCAGTATTTT
TRBJ1-5,TRBV3-1,TRBD1,many,CASSTDRVDQPQHF,TGTGCCAGCAGCACGGACAGGGTAGATCAGCCCCAGCATTTT
TRBJ2-3,TRBV12-3/TRBV12-4,NA,NA,CASSGQDTQYF,TGTGCCAGCAGTGGACAAGATACGCAGTATTTT
TRBJ2-1,TRBV29-1,TRBD2,few,CSGTSGNRENEQFF,TGCAGCGGAACTAGCGGGAATAGGGAAAATGAGCAGTTCTTC
TRBJ2-3,TRBV5-1,TRBD2,many,CASSSGLAGSSDTQYF,TGCGCCAGCAGCTCCGGACTAGCGGGATCGTCAGATACGCAGTATTTT
TRBJ1-2,TRBV7-9,TRBD1,many,CASSLQGDGYTF,TGTGCCAGCAGCCTTCAGGGGGATGGCTACACCTTC
TRBJ2-1,TRBV11-2,TRBD2,few,CASSYPGLASYNEQFF,TGTGCCAGCAGCTATCCGGGACTAGCGTCCTACAATGAGCAGTTCTTC